Listed below are T cell receptor beta chains from one sample, sequenced in a study of blood T cell repertoires in COVID-19. Using immunoSEQ multiplex PCR, the repertoire was profiled, and TCRdb retains in-frame clones only, with some absent. The table lists approximately 160,000 clones, 65% to 85% of them singletons. Input material: peripheral blood. The receptor set was obtained from a woman in her sixties with acute or convalescent COVID-19. Each CDR3 is given without its conserved first and last residue. Part of the rows lack a size; the others show once, few, many or a class for expanded clones.

abundance	v_gene	j_gene	CDR3aa
once	TRBV7-9	TRBJ2-3	ADGTPDTDTQY
once	TRBV29-1	TRBJ2-1	SVEGLAGGYNEQF
NA	TRBV6-5	TRBJ1-6	ASTLDTANSPLH
NA	TRBV6-6	TRBJ1-2	ASYGVGVYT
NA	TRBV5-1	TRBJ2-7	ASSPRTGGYEQY
NA	TRBV5-8	TRBJ1-4	ASSPGQAGGNEKLF
NA	TRBV6-5	TRBJ1-6	ASRKREFNSPLH
NA	TRBV3-1/TRBV3-2	TRBJ2-5	ASSQPGDRQETQY
NA	TRBV18	TRBJ1-2	ASSPGQEPIYGYT
NA	TRBV6-5	TRBJ1-2	ASSYSGRGLRGYT
NA	TRBV13	TRBJ2-7	ASSQNRAYEQY
NA	TRBV5-1	TRBJ1-1	ASQDIPNTEAF
NA	TRBV9	TRBJ2-2	ASSSGTHFSGELF
NA	TRBV6-1	TRBJ2-2	ASSEVLNAGLF
NA	TRBV9	TRBJ2-1	ASSVEGQATDEQF
NA	TRBV3-1/TRBV3-2	TRBJ2-3	ASSRSGTGPDTQY
once	TRBV2	TRBJ2-7	ASSGLWTASSYEQY
few	TRBV5-8	TRBJ2-2	ASSGRDFTGELF
NA	TRBV19	TRBJ2-1	ASSTNPSFNEQF
NA	TRBV11-3	TRBJ2-1	ASSFRDRGPNEQF
few	TRBV4-3	TRBJ2-3	ASSRSGVTDTQY
NA	TRBV7-8	TRBJ1-2	ASKITGANYGYT
NA	TRBV30	TRBJ2-7	AWSAASVIQQY